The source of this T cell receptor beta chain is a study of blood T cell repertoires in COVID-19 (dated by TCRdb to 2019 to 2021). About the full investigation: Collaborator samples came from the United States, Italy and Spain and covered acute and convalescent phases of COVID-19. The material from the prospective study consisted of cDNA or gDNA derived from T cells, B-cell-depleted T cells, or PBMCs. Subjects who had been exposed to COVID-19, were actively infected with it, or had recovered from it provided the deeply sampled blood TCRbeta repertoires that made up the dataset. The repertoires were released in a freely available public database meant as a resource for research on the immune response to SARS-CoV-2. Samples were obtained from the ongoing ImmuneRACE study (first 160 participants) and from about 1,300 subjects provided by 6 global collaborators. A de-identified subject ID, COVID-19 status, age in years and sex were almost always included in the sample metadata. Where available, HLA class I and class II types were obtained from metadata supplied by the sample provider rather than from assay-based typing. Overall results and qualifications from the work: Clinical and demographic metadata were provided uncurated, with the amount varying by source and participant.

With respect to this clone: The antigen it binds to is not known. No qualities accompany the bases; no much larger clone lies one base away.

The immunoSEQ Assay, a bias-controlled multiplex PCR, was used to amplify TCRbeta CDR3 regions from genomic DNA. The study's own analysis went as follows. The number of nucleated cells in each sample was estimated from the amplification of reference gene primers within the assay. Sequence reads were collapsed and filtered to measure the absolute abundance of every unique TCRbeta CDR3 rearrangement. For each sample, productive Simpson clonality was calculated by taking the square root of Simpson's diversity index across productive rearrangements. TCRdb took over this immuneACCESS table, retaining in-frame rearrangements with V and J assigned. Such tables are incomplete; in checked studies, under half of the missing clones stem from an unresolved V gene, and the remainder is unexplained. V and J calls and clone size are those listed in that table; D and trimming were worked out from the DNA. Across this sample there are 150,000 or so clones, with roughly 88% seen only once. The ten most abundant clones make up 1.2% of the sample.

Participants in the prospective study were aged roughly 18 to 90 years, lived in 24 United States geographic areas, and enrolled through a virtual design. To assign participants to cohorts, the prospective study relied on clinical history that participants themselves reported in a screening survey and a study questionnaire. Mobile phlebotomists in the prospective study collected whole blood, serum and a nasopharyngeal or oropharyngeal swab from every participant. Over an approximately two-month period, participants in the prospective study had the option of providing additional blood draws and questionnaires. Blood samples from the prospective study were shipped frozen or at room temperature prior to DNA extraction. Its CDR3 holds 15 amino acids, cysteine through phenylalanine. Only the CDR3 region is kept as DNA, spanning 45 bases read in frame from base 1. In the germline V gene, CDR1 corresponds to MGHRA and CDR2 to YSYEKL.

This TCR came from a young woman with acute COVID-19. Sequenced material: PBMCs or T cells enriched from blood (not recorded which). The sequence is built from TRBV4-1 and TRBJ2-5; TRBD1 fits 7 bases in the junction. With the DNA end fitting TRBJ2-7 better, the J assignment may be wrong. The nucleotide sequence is TGCGCCAGCAGCCAAGGGCTTGGGACAGATTACGAGCAGTACTTC. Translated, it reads CASSQGLGTDYEQYF.